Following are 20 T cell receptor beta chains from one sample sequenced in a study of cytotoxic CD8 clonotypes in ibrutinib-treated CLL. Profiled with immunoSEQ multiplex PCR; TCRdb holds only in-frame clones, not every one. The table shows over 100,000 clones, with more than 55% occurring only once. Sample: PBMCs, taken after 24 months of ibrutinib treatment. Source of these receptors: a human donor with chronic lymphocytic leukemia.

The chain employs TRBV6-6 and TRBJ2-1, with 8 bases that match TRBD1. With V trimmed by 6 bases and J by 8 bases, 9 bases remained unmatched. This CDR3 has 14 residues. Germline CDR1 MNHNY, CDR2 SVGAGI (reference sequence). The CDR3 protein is CASRLRQGKHEQFF. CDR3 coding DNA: TGTGCCAGCAGACTACGACAGGGGAAGCATGAGCAGTTCTTC.

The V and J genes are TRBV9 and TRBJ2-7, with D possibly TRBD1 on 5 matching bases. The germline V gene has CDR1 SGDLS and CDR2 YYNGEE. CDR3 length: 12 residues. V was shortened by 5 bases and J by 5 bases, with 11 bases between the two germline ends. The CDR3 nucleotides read TGTGCCAGCAGGGGGCATCTGAACGAGCAGTACTTC. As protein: CASRGHLNEQYF.

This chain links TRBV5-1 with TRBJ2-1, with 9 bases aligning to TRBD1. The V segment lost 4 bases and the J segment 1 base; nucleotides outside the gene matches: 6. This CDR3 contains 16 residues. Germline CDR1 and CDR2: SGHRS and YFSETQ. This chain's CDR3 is CASSLRQGGSYNEQFF. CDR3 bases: TGCGCCAGCAGCCTACGACAGGGGGGGTCCTACAATGAGCAGTTCTTC.

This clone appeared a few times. The CDR3 loop reads CASSLDGQGPTGELFF. In DNA form, the CDR3 reads TGCGCCAGCAGCTTGGATGGACAGGGGCCAACCGGGGAGCTGTTTTTT. The chain links TRBV5-1 to TRBJ2-2; TRBD1 matches at 9 bases. The CDR3 runs to 16 residues. The germline gives CDR1 SGHRS, CDR2 YFSETQ. The ends lost 0 bases at V and 5 bases at J; junction bases unmatched: 5.

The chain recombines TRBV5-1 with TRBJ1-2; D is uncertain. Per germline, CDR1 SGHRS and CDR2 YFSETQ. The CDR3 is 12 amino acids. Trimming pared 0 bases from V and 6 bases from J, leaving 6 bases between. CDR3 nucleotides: TGCGCCAGCAGCTTGGAGGCGGATGGCTACACCTTC. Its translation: CASSLEADGYTF.

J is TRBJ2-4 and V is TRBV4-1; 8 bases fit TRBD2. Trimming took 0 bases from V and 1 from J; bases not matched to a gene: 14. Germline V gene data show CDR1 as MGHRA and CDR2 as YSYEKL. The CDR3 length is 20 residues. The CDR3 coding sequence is TGCGCCAGCAGCCAAGATCAGCGGGGGTCCTCCGGGAGGGCCAAAAACATTCAGTACTTC. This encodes CASSQDQRGSSGRAKNIQYF.

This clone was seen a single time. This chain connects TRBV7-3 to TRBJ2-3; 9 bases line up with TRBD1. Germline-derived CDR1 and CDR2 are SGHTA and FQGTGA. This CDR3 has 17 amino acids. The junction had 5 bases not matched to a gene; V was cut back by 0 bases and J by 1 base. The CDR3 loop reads CASSLTLQGAGTDTQYF. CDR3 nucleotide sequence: TGTGCCAGCAGCTTAACGCTACAGGGGGCTGGCACAGATACGCAGTATTTT.

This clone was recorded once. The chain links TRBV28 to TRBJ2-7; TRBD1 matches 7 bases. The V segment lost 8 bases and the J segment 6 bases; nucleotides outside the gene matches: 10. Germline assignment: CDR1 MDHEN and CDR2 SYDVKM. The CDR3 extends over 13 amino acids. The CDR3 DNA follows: TGTGCCAGCGTTCCGGGACAGAGGAGCGAGCAGTACTTC. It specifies CASVPGQRSEQYF.

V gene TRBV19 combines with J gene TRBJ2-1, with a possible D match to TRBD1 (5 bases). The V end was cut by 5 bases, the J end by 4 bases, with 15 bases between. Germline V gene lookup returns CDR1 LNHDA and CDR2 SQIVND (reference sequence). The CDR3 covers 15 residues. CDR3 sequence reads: CASSPQGSEYNEQFF. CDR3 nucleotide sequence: TGTGCCAGTAGTCCGCAGGGTTCAGAGTACAATGAGCAGTTCTTC. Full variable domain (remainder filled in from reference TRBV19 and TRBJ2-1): DGGITQSPKYLFRKEGQNVTLSCEQNLNHDAMYWYRQDPGQGLRLIYYSQIVNDFQKGDIAEGYSVSREKKESFPLTVTSAQKNPTAFYLCASSPQGSEYNEQFFGPGTRLTVL.

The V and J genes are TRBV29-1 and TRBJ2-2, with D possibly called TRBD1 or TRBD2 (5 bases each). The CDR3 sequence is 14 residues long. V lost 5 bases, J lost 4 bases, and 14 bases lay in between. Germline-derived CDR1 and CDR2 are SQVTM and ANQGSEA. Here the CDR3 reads CSVSFGGSTGELFF. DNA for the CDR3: TGCAGCGTTTCATTTGGGGGAAGCACCGGGGAGCTGTTTTTT.

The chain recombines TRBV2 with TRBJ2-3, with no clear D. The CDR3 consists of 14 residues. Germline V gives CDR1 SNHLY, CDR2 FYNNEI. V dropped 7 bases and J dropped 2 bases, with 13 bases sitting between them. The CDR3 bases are TGTGCCAGCAAAAGAACAGCGATCACAGATACGCAGTATTTT. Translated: CASKRTAITDTQYF.

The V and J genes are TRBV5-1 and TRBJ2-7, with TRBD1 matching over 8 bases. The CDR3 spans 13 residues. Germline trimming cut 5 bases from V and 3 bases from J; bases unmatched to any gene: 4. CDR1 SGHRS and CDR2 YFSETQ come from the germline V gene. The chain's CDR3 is CASRHTGGYEQYF. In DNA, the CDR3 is TGCGCCAGCAGACATACAGGGGGCTACGAGCAGTACTTC.

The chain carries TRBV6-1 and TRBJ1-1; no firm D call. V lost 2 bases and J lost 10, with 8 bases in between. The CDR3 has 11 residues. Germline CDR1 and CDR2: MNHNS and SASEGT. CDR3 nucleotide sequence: TGTGCCAGCAGTGAATCTATCGTAGCTTTCTTT. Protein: CASSESIVAFF.

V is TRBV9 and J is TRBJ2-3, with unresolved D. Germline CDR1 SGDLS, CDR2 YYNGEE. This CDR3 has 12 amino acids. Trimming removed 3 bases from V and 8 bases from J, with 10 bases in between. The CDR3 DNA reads TGTGCCAGCAGCGCTAGGGAAGGTACGCAGTATTTT. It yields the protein CASSAREGTQYF.

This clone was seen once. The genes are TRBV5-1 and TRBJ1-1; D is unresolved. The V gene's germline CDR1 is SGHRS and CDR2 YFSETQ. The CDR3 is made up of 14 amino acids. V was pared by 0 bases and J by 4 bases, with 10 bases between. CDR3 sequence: CASSLGGGSTEAFF. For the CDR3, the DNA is TGCGCCAGCAGCTTGGGTGGAGGGAGCACTGAAGCTTTCTTT. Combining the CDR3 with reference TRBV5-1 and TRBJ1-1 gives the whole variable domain KAGVTQTPRYLIKTRGQQVTLSCSPISGHRSVSWYQQTPGQGLQFLFEYFSETQRNKGNFPGRFSGRQFSNSRSEMNVSTLELGDSALYLCASSLGGGSTEAFFGQGTRLTVV.

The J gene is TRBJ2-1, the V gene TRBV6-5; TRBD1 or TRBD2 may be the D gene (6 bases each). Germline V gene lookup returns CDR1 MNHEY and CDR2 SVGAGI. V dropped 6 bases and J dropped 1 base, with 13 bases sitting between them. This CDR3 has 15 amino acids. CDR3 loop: CASSLTGASYNEQFF. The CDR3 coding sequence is TGTGCCAGCAGCTTAACGGGGGCTTCCTACAATGAGCAGTTCTTC.

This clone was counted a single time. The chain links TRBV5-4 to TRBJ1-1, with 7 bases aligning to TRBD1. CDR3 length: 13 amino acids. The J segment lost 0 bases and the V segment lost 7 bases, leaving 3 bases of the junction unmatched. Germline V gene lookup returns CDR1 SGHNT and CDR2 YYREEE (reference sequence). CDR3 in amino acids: CASRGQVNTEAFF. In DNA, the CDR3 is TGTGCCAGCCGAGGACAGGTGAACACTGAAGCTTTCTTT.

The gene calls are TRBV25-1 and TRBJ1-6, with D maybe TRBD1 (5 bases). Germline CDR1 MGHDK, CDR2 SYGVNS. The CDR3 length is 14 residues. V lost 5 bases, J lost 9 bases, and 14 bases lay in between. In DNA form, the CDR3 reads TGTGCCAGCAGTCTCAGGGACCTCACTTCACCCCTCCACTTT. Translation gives CASSLRDLTSPLHF.

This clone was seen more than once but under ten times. The DNA of the CDR3 is TGTGCCAGCAGACCCCCGGGGGGCGAGCAGTACTTC. Translation gives CASRPPGGEQYF. The chain recombines TRBV6-5 with TRBJ2-7; 7 nucleotides agree with TRBD2. Germline CDR1 MNHEY, CDR2 SVGAGI. The CDR3 is 12 residues long. V lost 6 bases and J lost 6; bases outside the gene matches: 5.

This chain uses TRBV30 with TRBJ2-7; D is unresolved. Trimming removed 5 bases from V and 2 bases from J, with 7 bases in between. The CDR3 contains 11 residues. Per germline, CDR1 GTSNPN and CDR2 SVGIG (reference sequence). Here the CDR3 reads CAWATPYEQYF. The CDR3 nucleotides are TGTGCCTGGGCCACCCCCTACGAGCAGTACTTC.